This TCR beta chain was captured in a study of blood T cell repertoires in COVID-19. TCRdb keeps only in-frame clones here, not all; method: immunoSEQ multiplex PCR. The top ten hold around 5.2% of the sample, which has under 200,000 clones, roughly 85% seen once. This CDR3 comprises 15 residues. Germline V lookup: CDR1 MNHEY, CDR2 SVGAGI. The V end lost 9 bases, the J end lost 3 bases, and 20 bases lay between the germline ends. The chain recombines TRBV6-5 with TRBJ1-2, with TRBD1 as a possible D gene (6 bases). The sequencing sample was made of peripheral blood. The source of this sequence is a woman in her 30s with acute or convalescent COVID-19. The DNA for the CDR3 is TGTGCCAGTGCCTGGACAGACGGGCTGGACTATGGCTACACCTTC. Translating it yields CASAWTDGLDYGYTF.